This paragraph reports one T cell receptor (beta chain). Its cognate antigen is unknown. The data are from a study of T cell responses to AZD1222 COVID-19 vaccine. General observations from the study: Two AZD1222 administrations were followed by greater Spike-specific TCR breadth and depth. Spike-wide coverage was observed for vaccine-associated CD4 TCRs, with dominant responses at 160-218 and 743-854. Donors were largely white British and mainly female; clonal diversity was possibly underestimated.

V lost 5 bases and J 9 bases, leaving 10 bases between the germline ends. The CDR3 contains 11 residues. Second doses were pooled across both intervals (about 4 or about 12 weeks). Data came from immunoSEQ multiplex PCR; TCRdb stores just in-frame clones and leaves some out. The data hold tens of thousands of clones, with 80% to 90% observed a single time. This receptor was taken from an adult who received the AZD1222 COVID-19 vaccine. The chain combines TRBV12-3 or TRBV12-4 with TRBJ1-1, with D maybe TRBD1 (5 bases). Sequenced here: peripheral blood, sampled 28 days after the second AZD1222 dose. The CDR3 bases are TGTGCCAGCAGTCGGGACTCGAAAGCTTTCTTT. Translation gives CASSRDSKAFF.